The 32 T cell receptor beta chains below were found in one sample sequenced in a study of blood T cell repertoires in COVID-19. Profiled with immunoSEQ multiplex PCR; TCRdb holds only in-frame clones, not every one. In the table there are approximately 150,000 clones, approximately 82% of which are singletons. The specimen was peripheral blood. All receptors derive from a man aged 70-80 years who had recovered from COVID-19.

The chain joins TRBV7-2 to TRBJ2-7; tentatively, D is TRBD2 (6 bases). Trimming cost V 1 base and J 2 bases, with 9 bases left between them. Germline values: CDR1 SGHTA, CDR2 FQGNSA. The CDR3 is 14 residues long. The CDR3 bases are TGTGCCAGCAGCTTAGTTTCTAGCGCCTACGAGCAGTACTTC. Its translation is CASSLVSSAYEQYF.

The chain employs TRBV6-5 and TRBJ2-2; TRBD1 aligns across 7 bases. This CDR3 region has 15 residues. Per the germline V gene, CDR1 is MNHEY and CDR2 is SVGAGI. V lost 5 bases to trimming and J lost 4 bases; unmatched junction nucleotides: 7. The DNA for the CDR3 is TGTGCCAGCAGTACGGGACAGACCCCCACCGGGGAGCTGTTTTTT. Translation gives CASSTGQTPTGELFF.

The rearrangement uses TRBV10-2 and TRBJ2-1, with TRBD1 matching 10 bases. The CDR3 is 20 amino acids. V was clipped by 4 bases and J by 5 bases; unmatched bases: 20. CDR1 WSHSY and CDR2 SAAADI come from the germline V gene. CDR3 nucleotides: TGCGCCAGCAGTGGGGGGACAGGGGCTGTAAGGGACCTATTAGACAATGAGCAGTTCTTC. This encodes CASSGGTGAVRDLLDNEQFF.

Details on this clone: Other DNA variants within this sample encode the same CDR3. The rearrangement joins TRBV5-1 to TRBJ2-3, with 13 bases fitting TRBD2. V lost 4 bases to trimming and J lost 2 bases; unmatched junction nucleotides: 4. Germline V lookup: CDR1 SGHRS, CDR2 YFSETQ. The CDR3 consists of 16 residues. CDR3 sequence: CASSPGTSGNTDTQYF. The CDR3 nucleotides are TGCGCCAGCAGCCCCGGGACTAGCGGGAACACAGATACGCAGTATTTT.

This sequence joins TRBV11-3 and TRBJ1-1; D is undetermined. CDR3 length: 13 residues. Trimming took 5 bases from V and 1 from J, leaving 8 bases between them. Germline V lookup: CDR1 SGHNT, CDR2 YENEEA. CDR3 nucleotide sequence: TGTGCCAGCAGCCACACAGAGAACACTGAAGCTTTCTTT. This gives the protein CASSHTENTEAFF.

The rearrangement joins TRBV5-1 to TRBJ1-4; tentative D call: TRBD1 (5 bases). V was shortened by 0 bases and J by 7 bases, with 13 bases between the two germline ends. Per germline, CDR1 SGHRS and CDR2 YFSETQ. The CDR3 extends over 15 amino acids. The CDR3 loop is CASSLAGESGEKLFF. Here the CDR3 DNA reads TGCGCCAGCAGCTTGGCGGGGGAGTCGGGTGAAAAACTGTTTTTT.

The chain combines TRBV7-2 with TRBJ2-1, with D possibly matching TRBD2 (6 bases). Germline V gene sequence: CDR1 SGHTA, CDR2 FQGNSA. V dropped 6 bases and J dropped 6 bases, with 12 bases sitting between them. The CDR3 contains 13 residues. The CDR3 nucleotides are TGTGCCAGCAGGCGGGGCGAGGGCAATGAGCAGTTCTTC. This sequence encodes CASRRGEGNEQFF.

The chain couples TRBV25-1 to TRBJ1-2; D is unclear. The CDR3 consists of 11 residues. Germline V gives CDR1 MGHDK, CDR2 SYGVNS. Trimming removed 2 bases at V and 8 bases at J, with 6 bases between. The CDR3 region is CASSEGRGYTF. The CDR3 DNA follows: TGTGCCAGCAGTGAAGGCAGGGGCTACACCTTC.

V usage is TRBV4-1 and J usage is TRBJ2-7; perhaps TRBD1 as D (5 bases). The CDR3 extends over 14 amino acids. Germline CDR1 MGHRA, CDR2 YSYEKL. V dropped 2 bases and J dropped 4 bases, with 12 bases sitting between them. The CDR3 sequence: CASSQSTGDYEQYF. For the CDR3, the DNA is TGCGCCAGCAGCCAATCTACAGGCGATTACGAGCAGTACTTC.

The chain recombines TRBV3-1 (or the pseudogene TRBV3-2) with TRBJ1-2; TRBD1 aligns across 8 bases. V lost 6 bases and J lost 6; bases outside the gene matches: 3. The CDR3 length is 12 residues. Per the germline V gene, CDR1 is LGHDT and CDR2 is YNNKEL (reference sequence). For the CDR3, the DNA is TGTGCCAGCAGGGACAGGGTCGATGGCTACACCTTC. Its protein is CASRDRVDGYTF.

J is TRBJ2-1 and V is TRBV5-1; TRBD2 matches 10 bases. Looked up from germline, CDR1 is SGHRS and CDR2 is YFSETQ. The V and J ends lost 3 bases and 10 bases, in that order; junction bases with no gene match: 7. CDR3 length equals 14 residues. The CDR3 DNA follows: TGCGCCAGCAGCTCCCAGACTAGCGGGCTCGAGCAGTTCTTC. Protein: CASSSQTSGLEQFF.

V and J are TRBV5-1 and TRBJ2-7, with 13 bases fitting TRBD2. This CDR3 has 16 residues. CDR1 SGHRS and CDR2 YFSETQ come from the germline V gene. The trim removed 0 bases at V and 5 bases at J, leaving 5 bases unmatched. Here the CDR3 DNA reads TGCGCCAGCAGCTTGGAGGGACTAGCGGGACTCAACGAGCAGTACTTC. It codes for CASSLEGLAGLNEQYF.

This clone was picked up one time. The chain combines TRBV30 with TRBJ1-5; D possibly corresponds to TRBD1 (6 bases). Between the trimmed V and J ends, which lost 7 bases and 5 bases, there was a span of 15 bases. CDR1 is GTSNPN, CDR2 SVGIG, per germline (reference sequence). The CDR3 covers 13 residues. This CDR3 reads CALKPQGHQPQHF. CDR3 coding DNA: TGTGCCTTAAAGCCCCAGGGGCATCAGCCCCAGCATTTT.

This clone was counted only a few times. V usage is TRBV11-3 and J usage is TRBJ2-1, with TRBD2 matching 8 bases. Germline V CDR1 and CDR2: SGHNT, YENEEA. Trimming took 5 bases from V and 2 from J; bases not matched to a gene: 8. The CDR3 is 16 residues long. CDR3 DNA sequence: TGTGCCAGCAGCGCAACAGCTAGCGGGCCCTACAATGAGCAGTTCTTC. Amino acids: CASSATASGPYNEQFF.

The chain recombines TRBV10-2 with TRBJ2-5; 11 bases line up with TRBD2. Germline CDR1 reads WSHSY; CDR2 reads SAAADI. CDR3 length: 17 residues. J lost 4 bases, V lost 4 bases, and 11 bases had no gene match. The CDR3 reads CASSAGSGRALGETQYF. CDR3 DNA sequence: TGCGCCAGCAGTGCTGGTAGCGGGAGGGCCCTGGGAGAGACCCAGTACTTC.

The CDR3 region has the DNA TGTGCCAGCAGCTTATTAGTAGCGAACACAGATACGCAGTATTTT. Its translation: CASSLLVANTDTQYF. The chain is built from TRBV7-2 and TRBJ2-3; TRBD2 might be the D (5 bases). The CDR3 is 15 residues long. V was cut by 2 bases and J by 2 bases, with 11 bases left in between. Germline V gene sequence: CDR1 SGHTA, CDR2 FQGNSA.

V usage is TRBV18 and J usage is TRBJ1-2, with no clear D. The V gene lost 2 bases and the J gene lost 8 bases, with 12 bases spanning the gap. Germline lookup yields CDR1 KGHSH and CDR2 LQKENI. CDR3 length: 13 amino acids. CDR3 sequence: CASSPGDGGGYTF. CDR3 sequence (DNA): TGTGCCAGCTCACCAGGGGATGGCGGGGGCTACACCTTC. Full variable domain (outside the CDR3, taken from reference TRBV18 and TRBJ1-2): NAGVMQNPRHLVRRRGQEARLRCSPMKGHSHVYWYRQLPEEGLKFMVYLQKENIIDESGMPKERFSAEFPKEGPSILRIQQVVRGDSAAYFCASSPGDGGGYTFGSGTRLTVV.

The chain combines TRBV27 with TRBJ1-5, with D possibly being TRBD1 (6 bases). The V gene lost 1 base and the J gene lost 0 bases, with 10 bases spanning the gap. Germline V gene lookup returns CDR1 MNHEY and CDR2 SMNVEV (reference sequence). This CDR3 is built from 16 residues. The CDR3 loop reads CASSLWAGDSNQPQHF. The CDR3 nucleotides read TGTGCCAGCAGTTTATGGGCAGGGGATAGCAATCAGCCCCAGCATTTT.

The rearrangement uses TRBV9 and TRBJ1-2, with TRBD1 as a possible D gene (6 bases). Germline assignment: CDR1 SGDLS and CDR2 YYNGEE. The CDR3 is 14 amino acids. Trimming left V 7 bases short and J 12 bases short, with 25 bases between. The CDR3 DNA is TGTGCCAGCTCCCCCCCCGACAGGCCCGTCGGGGACACCTTC. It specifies CASSPPDRPVGDTF.

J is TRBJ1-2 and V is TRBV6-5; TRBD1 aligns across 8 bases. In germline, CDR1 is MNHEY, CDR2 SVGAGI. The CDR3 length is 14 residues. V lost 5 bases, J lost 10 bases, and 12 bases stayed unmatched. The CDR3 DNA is TGTGCCAGCAGTCAATCCCTTGGACAGGGCTCCTACACCTTC. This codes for CASSQSLGQGSYTF.

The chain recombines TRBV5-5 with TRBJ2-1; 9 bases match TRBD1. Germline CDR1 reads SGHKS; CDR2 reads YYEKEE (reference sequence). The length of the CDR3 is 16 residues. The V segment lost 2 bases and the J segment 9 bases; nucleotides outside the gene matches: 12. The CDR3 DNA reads TGTGCCAGCAGCTTTAAGATGGACAGGGGTTCCACTGAGCAGTTCTTC. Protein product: CASSFKMDRGSTEQFF. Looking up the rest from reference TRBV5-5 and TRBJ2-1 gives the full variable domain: DAGVTQSPTHLIKTRGQQVTLRCSPISGHKSVSWYQQVLGQGPQFIFQYYEKEERGRGNFPDRFSARQFPNYSSELNVNALLLGDSALYLCASSFKMDRGSTEQFFGPGTRLTVL.

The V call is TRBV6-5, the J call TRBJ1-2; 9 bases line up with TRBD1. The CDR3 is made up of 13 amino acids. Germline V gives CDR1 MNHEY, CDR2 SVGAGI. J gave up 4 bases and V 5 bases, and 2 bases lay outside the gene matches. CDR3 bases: TGTGCCAGCAGTAGGGACAGGGCCTATGGCTACACCTTC. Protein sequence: CASSRDRAYGYTF.

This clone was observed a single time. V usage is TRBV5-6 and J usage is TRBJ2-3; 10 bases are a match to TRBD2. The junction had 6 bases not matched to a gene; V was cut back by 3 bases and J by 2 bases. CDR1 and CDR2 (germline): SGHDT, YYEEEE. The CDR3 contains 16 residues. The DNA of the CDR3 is TGTGCCAGCAGCTGGGGACTAGCGCCCGACACAGATACGCAGTATTTT. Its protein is CASSWGLAPDTDTQYF.

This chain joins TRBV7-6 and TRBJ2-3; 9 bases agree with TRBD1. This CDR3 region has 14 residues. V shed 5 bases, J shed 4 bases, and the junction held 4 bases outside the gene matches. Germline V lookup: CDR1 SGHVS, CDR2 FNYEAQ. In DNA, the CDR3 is TGTGCCAGCAGCACAGGGGGCTGGGCAGATACGCAGTATTTT. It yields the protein CASSTGGWADTQYF.

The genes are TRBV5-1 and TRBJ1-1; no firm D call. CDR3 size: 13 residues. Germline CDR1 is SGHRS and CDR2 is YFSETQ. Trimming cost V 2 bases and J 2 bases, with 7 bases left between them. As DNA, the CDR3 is TGCGCCAGCAGCTTTTCGGGAAACACTGAAGCTTTCTTT. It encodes CASSFSGNTEAFF.

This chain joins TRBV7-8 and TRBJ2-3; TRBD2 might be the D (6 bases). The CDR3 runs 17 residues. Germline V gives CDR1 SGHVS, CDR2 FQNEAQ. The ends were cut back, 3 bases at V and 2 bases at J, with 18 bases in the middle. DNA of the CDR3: TGTGCCAGCAGCTTGGTGGGCGGGGTACAGATCACAGATACGCAGTATTTT. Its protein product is CASSLVGGVQITDTQYF.

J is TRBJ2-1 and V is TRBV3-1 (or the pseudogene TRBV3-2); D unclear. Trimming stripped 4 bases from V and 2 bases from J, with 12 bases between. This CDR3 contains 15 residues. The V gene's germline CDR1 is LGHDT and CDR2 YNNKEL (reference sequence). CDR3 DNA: TGTGCCAGCAGCCCTCCCGGCACTACCTACAATGAGCAGTTCTTC. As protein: CASSPPGTTYNEQFF.

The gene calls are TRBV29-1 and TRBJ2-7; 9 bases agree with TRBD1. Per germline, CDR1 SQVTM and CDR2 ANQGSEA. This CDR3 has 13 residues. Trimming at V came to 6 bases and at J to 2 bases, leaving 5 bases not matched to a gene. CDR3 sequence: CSVRTGEAYEQYF. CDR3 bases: TGCAGCGTCCGGACAGGGGAGGCCTACGAGCAGTACTTC.

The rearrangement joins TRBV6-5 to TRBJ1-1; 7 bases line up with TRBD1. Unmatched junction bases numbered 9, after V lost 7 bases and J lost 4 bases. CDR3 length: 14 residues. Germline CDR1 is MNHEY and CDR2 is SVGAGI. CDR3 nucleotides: TGTGCCAGCACCACGACAGGGATTTTCACTGAAGCTTTCTTT. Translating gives CASTTTGIFTEAFF.

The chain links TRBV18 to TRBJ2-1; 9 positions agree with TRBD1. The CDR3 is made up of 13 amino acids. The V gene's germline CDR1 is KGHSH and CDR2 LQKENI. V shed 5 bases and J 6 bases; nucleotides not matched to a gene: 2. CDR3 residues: CASSATGGNEQFF. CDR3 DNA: TGTGCCAGCTCAGCGACAGGGGGCAATGAGCAGTTCTTC.

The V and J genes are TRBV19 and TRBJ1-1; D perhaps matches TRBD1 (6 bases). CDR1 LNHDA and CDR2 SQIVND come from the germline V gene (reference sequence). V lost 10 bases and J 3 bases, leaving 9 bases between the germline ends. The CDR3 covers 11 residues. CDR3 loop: CATRGYTEAFF. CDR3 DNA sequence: TGTGCCACGAGGGGGTACACTGAAGCTTTCTTT.

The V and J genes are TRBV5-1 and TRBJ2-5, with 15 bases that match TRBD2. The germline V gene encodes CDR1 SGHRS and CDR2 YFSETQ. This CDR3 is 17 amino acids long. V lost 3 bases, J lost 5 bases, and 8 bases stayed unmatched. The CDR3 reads CASSSGTSGRSGETQYF. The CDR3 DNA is TGCGCCAGCAGCTCCGGGACTAGCGGGAGGAGCGGGGAGACCCAGTACTTC.